This TCR beta chain was sequenced in a study of T cells expressing NK-cell markers. Whole-study context: Seven donors tested HCMV-seropositive and one tested seronegative among the eight sequenced.

Study observations and caveats: Several of the donors also had these clonotypes leading their CD3+CD56-NKG2C+ fraction. There remained a lack of clarity about HCMV specificity of expanded NKG2C+ T cell clones.

From the 5' RACE reads, TCRdb lists one entry per CDR3 protein and no DNA. Its table records 400,000 to 450,000 distinct CDR3 sequences. In the case of this clonotype: The antigen is undetermined.

The TCR originated in a woman between 18 and 70 years old in good health. The sequenced sample was blood T cells: a sorted CD56 or NKG2C T cell subset, CD4+ or CD8+ T cells, or bulk PBMC T cells (not recorded which).

The CDR3: CASSLAGQGLRWENIQYF. This chain uses TRBV11-1 with TRBJ2-4; TCRdb's D call of TRBD1 is untestable without DNA. CDR1 and CDR2 from the germline V gene are SGHAT and FQDESV (reference sequence). This CDR3 is 18 amino acids long.